Following are 29 T cell receptor beta chains from one sample sequenced in a study of T cell responses to AZD1222 COVID-19 vaccine (TCRdb year 2021). The sample's time point label, decoded: baseline before first vaccination. Library generation was performed with the immunoSEQ multiplex PCR assay. The immuneACCESS repertoire file appears here via TCRdb, limited to in-frame rearrangements. These files lack a portion of the clones; in checked studies, under half of the deficit traces to unresolved V genes, and the cause of the others is not known. For this sample the table gives under 95,000 clones, of which roughly nine tenths were detected only once. The top ten constitute over 2% of the sample. Material: peripheral blood, obtained on day 0 of AZD1222 vaccination. Source of these receptors: an adult in good health.

V usage is TRBV13 and J usage is TRBJ1-3; D might be TRBD1 (5 bases). This CDR3 spans 15 amino acids. The V gene lost 5 bases and the J gene lost 2 bases, with 13 bases spanning the gap. CDR1 is PRHDT and CDR2 is FYEKMQ in the germline V gene (reference sequence). CDR3 loop: CASSRRSTAGNTIYF. CDR3 DNA: TGTGCCAGCAGCCGAAGATCGACAGCTGGAAACACCATATATTTT.

Concerning this clone: This sample also contains other DNA sequences that code for the same CDR3. J is TRBJ1-5 and V is TRBV3-1 (or the pseudogene TRBV3-2); the match to TRBD1 covers 9 bases. V was pared by 4 bases and J by 4 bases, with 2 bases of the junction left unmatched. This CDR3 has 14 residues. Germline-derived CDR1 and CDR2 are LGHDT and YNNKEL (reference sequence). CDR3 DNA sequence: TGTGCCAGCAGCCCCGGACAGGGGAATCAGCCCCAGCATTTT. Its protein is CASSPGQGNQPQHF.

The table lists this clone with a count of one. Here the CDR3 DNA reads TGCGCCAGCAGCCAAGGTCGGTGGGACAGAGACTACGAGCAGTACTTC. Protein product: CASSQGRWDRDYEQYF. This chain links TRBV4-3 with TRBJ2-7, with 7 positions matching TRBD1. V shed 1 base and J 3 bases; nucleotides not matched to a gene: 9. CDR1 and CDR2 from the germline V gene are LGHNA and YSLEER. The CDR3 covers 16 residues.

The chain couples TRBV3-1 (or the pseudogene TRBV3-2) to TRBJ1-1; D may be TRBD1 (6 bases). The CDR3 spans 14 residues. V lost 4 bases, J lost 2 bases, and 11 bases lay in between. Germline CDR1 LGHDT, CDR2 YNNKEL (reference sequence). The CDR3 nucleotides read TGTGCCAGCAGCCCCGGACAGACCAACACTGAAGCTTTCTTT. It yields the protein CASSPGQTNTEAFF.

This clone appeared once. The chain uses TRBV5-1 and TRBJ1-1, with 8 bases aligning to TRBD1. Germline CDR1 reads SGHRS; CDR2 reads YFSETQ. The ends lost 3 bases at V and 10 bases at J; junction bases unmatched: 2. This CDR3 spans 11 amino acids. CDR3 bases: TGCGCCAGCAGCTCTGACAGGGGAGCTTTCTTT. It encodes CASSSDRGAFF.

The gene calls are TRBV2 and TRBJ2-5; D remains ambiguous. CDR3 length: 11 residues. Per germline, CDR1 SNHLY and CDR2 FYNNEI. V lost 8 bases to trimming and J lost 4 bases, with 8 bases between them. CDR3 in DNA: TGTGCCAGCTCCTCAGGAGAGACCCAGTACTTC. Its translation is CASSSGETQYF.

This clone was found once. The J gene is TRBJ2-3, the V gene TRBV5-1; D is ambiguous. CDR3 length: 15 amino acids. Germline lookup yields CDR1 SGHRS and CDR2 YFSETQ. Between the trimmed V and J ends, which lost 0 bases and 1 base, there was a span of 9 bases. CDR3 nucleotides: TGCGCCAGCAGCTTGGAGTCGGGCGGCACAGATACGCAGTATTTT. As protein: CASSLESGGTDTQYF.

Here the CDR3 DNA reads TGTGCCAGCAGCACGGAGGGGGGAGCTGGAAACACCATATATTTT. Residues: CASSTEGGAGNTIYF. J is TRBJ1-3 and V is TRBV7-9; a possible D gene is TRBD1 (6 bases). Per germline, CDR1 SEHNR and CDR2 FQNEAQ (reference sequence). The CDR3 has 15 amino acids. Trimming took 5 bases from V and 2 from J, leaving 13 bases between them.

V is TRBV18 and J is TRBJ2-3, with D maybe TRBD1 (5 bases). Germline V gene lookup returns CDR1 KGHSH and CDR2 LQKENI. Trimming took off 3 bases at V and 0 bases at J, with 13 bases between the two ends. The CDR3 runs to 16 residues. CDR3 in DNA: TGTGCCAGCTCACCCCAGGGTTTGGGTAGCACAGATACGCAGTATTTT. As protein: CASSPQGLGSTDTQYF.

Details on this clone: The germline gene is not matched at one end of the junction; a read error may be the cause. V and J are TRBV19 and TRBJ1-4; D gene unclear. CDR3 length: 13 amino acids. In germline, CDR1 is LNHDA, CDR2 SQIVND (reference sequence). Here the CDR3 DNA reads TGTGCCAGTCAGGAGCTGACTACTGAAAAACTGTTTTTT. It is translated as CASQELTTEKLFF.

The genes are TRBV7-9 and TRBJ2-7; D remains ambiguous. Germline CDR1 is SEHNR and CDR2 is FQNEAQ (reference sequence). This CDR3 is 14 amino acids long. V dropped 4 bases and J dropped 0 bases, with 10 bases sitting between them. The CDR3 loop is CASSSTEVSYEQYF. DNA of the CDR3: TGTGCCAGCAGCTCCACAGAAGTCTCCTACGAGCAGTACTTC.

This chain uses TRBV7-2 with TRBJ1-3; D call uncertain. The CDR3 loop spans 14 amino acids. V gave up 9 bases and J gave up 0 bases, with 12 bases separating them. Germline V lookup: CDR1 SGHTA, CDR2 FQGNSA. CDR3 nucleotides: TGTGCCAGTGCTTCACAGAGCTCTGGAAACACCATATATTTT. Translated, it gives CASASQSSGNTIYF.

The V and J genes are TRBV9 and TRBJ1-1, with D perhaps matching TRBD1 (5 bases). In germline, CDR1 is SGDLS, CDR2 YYNGEE. The CDR3 is made up of 14 amino acids. The V end was cut by 0 bases, the J end by 5 bases, with 11 bases between. The CDR3, as DNA: TGTGCCAGCAGCGTAGTGGCAGGGAGTACTGAAGCTTTCTTT. Its translation is CASSVVAGSTEAFF. The entire variable domain, with the rest obtained from reference TRBV9 and TRBJ1-1, is as follows: DSGVTQTPKHLITATGQRVTLRCSPRSGDLSVYWYQQSLDQGLQFLIQYYNGEERAKGNILERFSAQQFPDLHSELNLSSLELGDSALYFCASSVVAGSTEAFFGQGTRLTVV.

The V and J genes are TRBV6-5 and TRBJ2-2, with 7 bases aligning to TRBD1. The CDR3 contains 15 residues. Trimming at V came to 6 bases and at J to 0 bases, leaving 4 bases not matched to a gene. Germline V gene sequence: CDR1 MNHEY, CDR2 SVGAGI. The CDR3 region has the DNA TGTGCCAGCAGGAGACAGGGATCGAACACCGGGGAGCTGTTTTTT. This gives the protein CASRRQGSNTGELFF.

J is TRBJ2-3 and V is TRBV3-1 (or the pseudogene TRBV3-2), with 14 bases identical to TRBD2. The V gene end was trimmed by 4 bases and the J gene end by 2 bases; junction bases not matched to a gene: 2. CDR1 and CDR2 from the germline V gene are LGHDT and YNNKEL (reference sequence). CDR3 size: 16 residues. The CDR3 DNA is TGTGCCAGCAGCCGGACTAGCGGGGGGCCCACAGATACGCAGTATTTT. Its protein is CASSRTSGGPTDTQYF.

This clone appeared once. This chain links TRBV15 with TRBJ2-3, with D possibly being TRBD1 (6 bases). Trimming left V 0 bases short and J 0 bases short, with 10 bases between. The germline V gene has CDR1 LNHNV and CDR2 YYDKDF (reference sequence). The CDR3 length is 16 residues. The CDR3 nucleotides are TGTGCCACCAGCAGAGATGGAGGACAGAGCACAGATACGCAGTATTTT. This codes for CATSRDGGQSTDTQYF. Filled out from reference TRBV15 and TRBJ2-3, the complete variable domain reads DAMVIQNPRYQVTQFGKPVTLSCSQTLNHNVMYWYQQKSSQAPKLLFHYYDKDFNNEADTPDNFQSRRPNTSFCFLDIRSPGLGDTAMYLCATSRDGGQSTDTQYFGPGTRLTVL.

V usage is TRBV5-6 and J usage is TRBJ1-2; weak D call: TRBD1 (6 bases). The CDR3 runs to 14 residues. Per the germline V gene, CDR1 is SGHDT and CDR2 is YYEEEE. V lost 2 bases to trimming and J lost 0 bases, with 8 bases between them. The CDR3 bases are TGTGCCAGCAGCTTCAGACAGGCTAACTATGGCTACACCTTC. Its protein product is CASSFRQANYGYTF.

J is TRBJ2-7 and V is TRBV15; D unresolved. V shed 4 bases and J shed 2 bases, with 9 bases lying between them. CDR1 is LNHNV and CDR2 is YYDKDF in the germline V gene (reference sequence). The CDR3 loop spans 13 amino acids. CDR3 coding DNA: TGTGCCACCAGCACCCAGGATACCTACGAGCAGTACTTC. It translates to CATSTQDTYEQYF.

V and J are TRBV19 and TRBJ2-6; D possibly uses TRBD1 or TRBD2 (8 bases each). V gave up 7 bases and J gave up 3 bases, with 16 bases separating them. The germline V gene encodes CDR1 LNHDA and CDR2 SQIVND (reference sequence). The CDR3 is 16 amino acids. CDR3 coding DNA: TGTGCCAGTATTCTTAGCGGGACAGGTGGGGCCAACGTCCTGACTTTC. This encodes CASILSGTGGANVLTF.

In the case of this clone: Other DNA sequences within the sample encode an identical CDR3. The chain links TRBV3-1 (or the pseudogene TRBV3-2) to TRBJ1-2, with 8 positions matching TRBD1. The trim removed 1 base at V and 4 bases at J, leaving 2 bases unmatched. The CDR3 spans 14 residues. Germline V gives CDR1 LGHDT, CDR2 YNNKEL (reference sequence). The CDR3 sequence: CASSQGQGPYGYTF. The CDR3 DNA reads as TGTGCCAGCAGCCAAGGACAGGGGCCCTATGGCTACACCTTC.

This clone was recorded at least ten times. V gene TRBV3-1 (or the pseudogene TRBV3-2) combines with J gene TRBJ1-4; TRBD1 aligns across 8 bases. Germline loops: CDR1 LGHDT, CDR2 YNNKEL (reference sequence). Losses at the gene ends were 0 bases for V and 11 bases for J; bases not matched to a gene: 5. The CDR3 length is 14 residues. CDR3 in DNA: TGTGCCAGCAGCCAAGAAGGAACAGGGGGGAAACTGTTTTTT. Translating gives CASSQEGTGGKLFF.

CDR3 DNA: TGTGCCAGCAGTGAAGCGGCACGGACGAATTCACCCCTCCACTTT. This encodes CASSEAARTNSPLHF. The V and J genes are TRBV2 and TRBJ1-6, with D unclear. CDR1 and CDR2 (germline): SNHLY, FYNNEI. There are 15 residues in the CDR3. Trimming took off 0 bases at V and 7 bases at J, with 10 bases between the two ends.

This clone was seen more than once but under ten times. This chain connects TRBV18 to TRBJ2-3, with D perhaps TRBD1 or TRBD2 (5 bases each). The CDR3 consists of 15 residues. Germline V gene lookup returns CDR1 KGHSH and CDR2 LQKENI. Trimming removed 5 bases from V and 4 bases from J, with 16 bases in between. CDR3 DNA sequence: TGTGCCAGCTCAAGAGGGGCGGCCGGCGCAGATACGCAGTATTTT. Translating it yields CASSRGAAGADTQYF. Full variable domain (rest looked up from reference TRBV18 and TRBJ2-3): NAGVMQNPRHLVRRRGQEARLRCSPMKGHSHVYWYRQLPEEGLKFMVYLQKENIIDESGMPKERFSAEFPKEGPSILRIQQVVRGDSAAYFCASSRGAAGADTQYFGPGTRLTVL.

This sequence joins TRBV7-9 and TRBJ2-3; the D is unclear. The CDR3 length is 12 residues. V was trimmed by 4 bases and J by 8 bases, leaving 10 bases between them. The germline V gene has CDR1 SEHNR and CDR2 FQNEAQ (reference sequence). The CDR3 is CASSYGDTTQYF. CDR3 nucleotides: TGTGCCAGCAGCTACGGAGACACTACGCAGTATTTT.

This clone has only a few counts. This chain connects TRBV30 to TRBJ1-1, with D tentatively TRBD1 (5 bases). The germline V and J ends were trimmed by 5 bases and 4 bases, with 11 bases remaining between them. CDR3 length: 12 amino acids. The V gene's germline CDR1 is GTSNPN and CDR2 SVGIG (reference sequence). The CDR3 DNA reads as TGTGCCTGGTGGAGCCAGGGCACTGAAGCTTTCTTT. Translation: CAWWSQGTEAFF. Variable domain in full (rest from reference TRBV30 and TRBJ1-1): SQTIHQWPATLVQPVGSPLSLECTVEGTSNPNLYWYRQAAGRGLQLLFYSVGIGQISSEVPQNLSASRPQDRQFILSSKKLLLSDSGFYLCAWWSQGTEAFFGQGTRLTVV.

V gene TRBV28 combines with J gene TRBJ2-3; no clear D. From germline, CDR1 is MDHEN and CDR2 SYDVKM. The V and J ends lost 6 bases and 7 bases respectively, with 14 bases between them. The CDR3 extends over 13 amino acids. CDR3 sequence: CASSLPPGHTQYF. The CDR3 region has the DNA TGTGCCAGCAGCCTTCCACCTGGACATACGCAGTATTTT.

The J gene is TRBJ1-1, the V gene TRBV11-3; no clear D. The V and J ends lost 1 base and 0 bases respectively, with 6 bases between them. Germline assignment: CDR1 SGHNT and CDR2 YENEEA. CDR3 length: 14 residues. CDR3 sequence: CASSLGVMNTEAFF. The CDR3 coding sequence is TGTGCCAGCAGCTTAGGCGTTATGAACACTGAAGCTTTCTTT.

The chain recombines TRBV5-6 with TRBJ2-7; possibly TRBD2 for D (5 bases). Germline loops: CDR1 SGHDT, CDR2 YYEEEE. V was cut by 5 bases and J by 2 bases, with 17 bases left in between. The CDR3 has 15 amino acids. The CDR3 loop reads CASSSTDGVAYEQYF. Here the CDR3 DNA reads TGTGCCAGCAGTTCTACGGACGGGGTCGCCTACGAGCAGTACTTC.

The chain couples TRBV27 to TRBJ2-7; D not resolved. Germline assignment: CDR1 MNHEY and CDR2 SMNVEV (reference sequence). V lost 8 bases, J lost 0 bases, and 11 bases lay in between. This CDR3 has 13 residues. Here the CDR3 reads CASQPDGSYEQYF. The CDR3, as DNA: TGTGCCAGCCAGCCGGACGGCTCCTACGAGCAGTACTTC.